This is a list of T cell receptor beta chains from one sample in a study of cytomegalovirus exposure and HLA in healthy donors. Profiled with immunoSEQ multiplex PCR; TCRdb holds only in-frame clones, not every one. The sample holds 150,000 to 200,000 clones; 91% are singletons and the top ten take roughly 3%. The sample consisted of PBMCs. These receptors originate from a young woman in good health and CMV-seropositive. Both conserved end residues are part of each CDR3. D genes are given only for firm matches.

j_call d_call v_call cdr3_aa cdr3_nt
TRBJ2-5 - TRBV2 CASRSGGGTQYF TGTGCCAGCAGGTCGGGCGGAGGGACCCAGTACTTC
TRBJ2-3 - TRBV14 CASSLSLQGTDTQYF TGTGCCAGCAGCCTTTCCCTGCAGGGCACAGATACGCAGTATTTT
TRBJ1-1 - TRBV9 CASSVGAWTLNTEAFF TGTGCCAGCAGCGTAGGGGCGTGGACTTTGAACACTGAAGCTTTCTTT
TRBJ1-5 - TRBV28 CASSGQFSNQPQHF TGTGCCAGCAGTGGACAATTTAGCAATCAGCCCCAGCATTTT
TRBJ2-7 - TRBV7-8 CASSLALAPSSYEQYF TGTGCCAGCAGCTTAGCTCTAGCGCCTAGCTCCTACGAGCAGTACTTC
TRBJ2-1 - TRBV5-6 CASSALASSYNEQFF TGTGCCAGCAGCGCTCTAGCGAGCTCCTACAATGAGCAGTTCTTC
TRBJ2-7 TRBD2 TRBV4-1 CASSLRAGLAGEIYEQYF TGCGCCAGCAGCCTCCGCGCCGGACTAGCGGGAGAAATTTACGAGCAGTACTTC
TRBJ2-7 TRBD2 TRBV18 CASSPAAGDYEQYF TGTGCCAGCTCACCAGCAGCGGGAGATTACGAGCAGTACTTC
TRBJ2-7 - TRBV5-4 CASRAAGNSYEQYF TGTGCCAGCAGGGCGGCAGGGAACTCCTACGAGCAGTACTTC
TRBJ2-1 - TRBV18 CASSPPWSRERSYNEQFF TGTGCCAGCTCACCGCCCTGGTCCCGGGAGCGCTCCTACAATGAGCAGTTCTTC
TRBJ2-1 TRBD2 TRBV9 CASSAGTSINEQFF TGTGCCAGCAGCGCCGGGACTAGCATCAATGAGCAGTTCTTC